This TCR beta chain is from a study of T cells after yellow fever vaccination. Study at large: With SMART-Seq v4 Ultra Low Input, the fractions containing low cell numbers were prepared. Overall study findings and caveats: Clones that expanded after primary vaccination mostly reappeared after the booster (roughly 97% CD4, approximately 87% CD8). The secondary response was weaker but peaked faster, day 5 versus 15.

The CDR3 covers 14 residues. CDR1 is DFQATT, CDR2 SNEGSKA, per germline (reference sequence). V was pared by 0 bases and J by 4 bases, with 11 bases between. One entry per CDR3 protein results from TCRdb running MiXCR on the 5' RACE reads. The sample records about 140,000 distinct CDR3 sequences, 7% to 9% being singletons. This clonotype showed up many times. Its specificity is not known. The chain is built from TRBV20-1 and TRBJ2-3; D call uncertain. This TCR was recovered from a young man who received the YFV17D yellow fever vaccine. This specimen was CD4+ T cells sorted from PBMCs, taken 5 days after the yellow fever booster vaccination. CDR3: CSARDRMAADTQYF. In DNA, the CDR3 is TGCAGTGCTAGAGATCGAATGGCTGCAGATACGCAGTATTTT.